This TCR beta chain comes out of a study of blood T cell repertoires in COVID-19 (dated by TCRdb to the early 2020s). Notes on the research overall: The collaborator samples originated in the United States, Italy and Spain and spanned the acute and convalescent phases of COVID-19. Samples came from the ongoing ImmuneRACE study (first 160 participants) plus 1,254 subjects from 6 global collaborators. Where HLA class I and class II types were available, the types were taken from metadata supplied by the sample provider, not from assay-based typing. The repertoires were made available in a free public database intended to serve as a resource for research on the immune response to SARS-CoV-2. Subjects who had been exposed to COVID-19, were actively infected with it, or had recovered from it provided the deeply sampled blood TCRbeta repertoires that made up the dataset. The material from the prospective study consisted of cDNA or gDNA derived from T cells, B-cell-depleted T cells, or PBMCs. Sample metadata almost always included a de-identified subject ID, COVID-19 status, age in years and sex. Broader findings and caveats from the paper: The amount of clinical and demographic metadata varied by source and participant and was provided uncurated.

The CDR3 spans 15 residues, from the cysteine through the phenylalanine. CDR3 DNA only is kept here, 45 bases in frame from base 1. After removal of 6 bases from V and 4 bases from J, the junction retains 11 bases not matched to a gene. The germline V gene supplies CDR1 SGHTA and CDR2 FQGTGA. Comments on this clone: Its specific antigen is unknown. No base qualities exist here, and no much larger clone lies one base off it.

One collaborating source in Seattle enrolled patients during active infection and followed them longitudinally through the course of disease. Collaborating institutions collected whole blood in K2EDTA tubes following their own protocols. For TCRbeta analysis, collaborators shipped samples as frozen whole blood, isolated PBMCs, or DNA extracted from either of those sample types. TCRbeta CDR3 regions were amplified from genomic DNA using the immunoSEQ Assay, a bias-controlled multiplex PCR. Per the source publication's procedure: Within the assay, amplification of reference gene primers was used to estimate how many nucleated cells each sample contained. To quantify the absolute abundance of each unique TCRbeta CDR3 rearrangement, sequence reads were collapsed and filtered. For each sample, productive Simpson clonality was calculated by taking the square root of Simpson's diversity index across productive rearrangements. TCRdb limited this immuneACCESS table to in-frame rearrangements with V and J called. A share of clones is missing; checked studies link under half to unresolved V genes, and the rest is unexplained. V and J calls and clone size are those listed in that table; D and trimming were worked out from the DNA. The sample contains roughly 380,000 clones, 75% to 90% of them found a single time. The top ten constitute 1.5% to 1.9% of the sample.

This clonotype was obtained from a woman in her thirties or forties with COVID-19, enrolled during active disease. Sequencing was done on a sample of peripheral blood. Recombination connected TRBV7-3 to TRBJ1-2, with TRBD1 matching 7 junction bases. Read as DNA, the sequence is TGTGCCAGCAGTCCAACCCGGGACAGATCCTATGGCTACACCTTC. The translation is CASSPTRDRSYGYTF.